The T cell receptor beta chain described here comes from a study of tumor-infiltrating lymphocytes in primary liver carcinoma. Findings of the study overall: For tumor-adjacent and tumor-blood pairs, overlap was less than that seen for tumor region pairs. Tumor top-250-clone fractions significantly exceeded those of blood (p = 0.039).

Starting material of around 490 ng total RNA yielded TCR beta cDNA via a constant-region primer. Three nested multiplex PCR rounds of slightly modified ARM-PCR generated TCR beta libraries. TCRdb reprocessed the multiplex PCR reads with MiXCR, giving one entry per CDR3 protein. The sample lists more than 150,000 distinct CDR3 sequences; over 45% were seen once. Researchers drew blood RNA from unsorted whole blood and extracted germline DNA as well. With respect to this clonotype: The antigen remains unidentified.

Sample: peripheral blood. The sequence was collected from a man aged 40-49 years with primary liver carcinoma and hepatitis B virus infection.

In DNA, the CDR3 is TGTGCCAGCAGGGCGTACAGGAACACCGGGGAGCTGTTTTTT. Translating it yields CASRAYRNTGELFF. The rearrangement joins TRBV12-3 or TRBV12-4 to TRBJ2-2; no reliable D call. The ends were cut back, 6 bases at V and 1 base at J, with 9 bases in the middle. There are 14 residues in the CDR3.